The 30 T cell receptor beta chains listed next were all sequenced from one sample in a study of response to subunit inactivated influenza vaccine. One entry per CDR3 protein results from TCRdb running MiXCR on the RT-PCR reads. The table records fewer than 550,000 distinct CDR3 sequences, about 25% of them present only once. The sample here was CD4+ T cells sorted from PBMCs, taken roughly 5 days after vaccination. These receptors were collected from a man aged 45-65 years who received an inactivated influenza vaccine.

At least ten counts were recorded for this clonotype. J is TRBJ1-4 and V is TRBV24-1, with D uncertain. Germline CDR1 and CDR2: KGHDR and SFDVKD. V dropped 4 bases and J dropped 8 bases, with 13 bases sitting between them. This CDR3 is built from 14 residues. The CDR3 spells CATSEVRAGEKLFF. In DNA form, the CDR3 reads TGTGCCACCAGTGAAGTCCGGGCAGGAGAAAAACTGTTTTTT.

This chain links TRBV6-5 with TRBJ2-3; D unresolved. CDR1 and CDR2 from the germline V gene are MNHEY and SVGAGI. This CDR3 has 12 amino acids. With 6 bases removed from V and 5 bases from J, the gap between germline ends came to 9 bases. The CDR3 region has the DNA TGTGCCAGCAGGACCAGCTTAGATACGCAGTATTTT. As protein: CASRTSLDTQYF.

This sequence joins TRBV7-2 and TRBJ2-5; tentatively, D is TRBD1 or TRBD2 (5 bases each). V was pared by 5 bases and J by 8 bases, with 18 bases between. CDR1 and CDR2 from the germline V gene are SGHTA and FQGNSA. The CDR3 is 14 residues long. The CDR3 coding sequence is TGTGCCAGCAGCCCTAGACGTGGGGGAGACACCCAGTACTTC. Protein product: CASSPRRGGDTQYF.

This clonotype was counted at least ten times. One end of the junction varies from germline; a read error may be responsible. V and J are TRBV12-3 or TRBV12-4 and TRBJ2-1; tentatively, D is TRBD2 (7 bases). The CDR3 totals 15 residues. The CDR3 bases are TGCGCCAGCAGCTTGGGGGGGGGCCCCTACAATGAGCAGTTCTTC. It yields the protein CASSLGGGPYNEQFF.

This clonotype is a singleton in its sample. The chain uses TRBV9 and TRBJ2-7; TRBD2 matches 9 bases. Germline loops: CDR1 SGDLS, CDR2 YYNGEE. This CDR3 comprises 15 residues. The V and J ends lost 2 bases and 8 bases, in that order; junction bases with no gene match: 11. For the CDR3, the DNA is TGTGCCAGCAGCGTTAGCGGGGGTAAGGGGTACCAGCAGTACTTC. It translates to CASSVSGGKGYQQYF.

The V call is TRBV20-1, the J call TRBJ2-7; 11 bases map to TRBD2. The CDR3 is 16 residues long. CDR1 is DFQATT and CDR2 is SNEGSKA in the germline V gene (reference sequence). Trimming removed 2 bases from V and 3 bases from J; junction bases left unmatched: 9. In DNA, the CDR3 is TGCAGTGCTAGACTAGCGGGAGGATTATTGGGCTACGAGCAGTACTTC. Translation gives CSARLAGGLLGYEQYF.

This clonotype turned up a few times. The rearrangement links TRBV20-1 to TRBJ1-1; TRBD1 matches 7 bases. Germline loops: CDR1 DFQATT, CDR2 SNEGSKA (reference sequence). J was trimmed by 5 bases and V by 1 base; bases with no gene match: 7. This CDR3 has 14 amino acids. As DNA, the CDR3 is TGCAGTGCTAGAGCTGGGAGGGGGCAAACTGAAGCTTTCTTT. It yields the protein CSARAGRGQTEAFF.

In nucleotides, the CDR3 is TGTGCCAGCAGCTTTCGAATGAGCGAGCAGTACTTC. It encodes CASSFRMSEQYF. V and J are TRBV7-2 and TRBJ2-7; D remains unclear. Trimming shortened V by 3 bases and J by 6 bases, and 9 bases separated the two germline ends. The CDR3 runs 12 residues. Looked up from germline, CDR1 is SGHTA and CDR2 is FQGNSA.

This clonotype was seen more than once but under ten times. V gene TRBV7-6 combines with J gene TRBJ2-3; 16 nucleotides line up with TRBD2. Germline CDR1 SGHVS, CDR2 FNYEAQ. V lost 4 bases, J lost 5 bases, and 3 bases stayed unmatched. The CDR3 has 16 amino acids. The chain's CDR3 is CASSSGLAGGEDTQYF. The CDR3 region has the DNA TGTGCCAGCAGCTCGGGACTAGCGGGAGGGGAAGATACGCAGTATTTT.

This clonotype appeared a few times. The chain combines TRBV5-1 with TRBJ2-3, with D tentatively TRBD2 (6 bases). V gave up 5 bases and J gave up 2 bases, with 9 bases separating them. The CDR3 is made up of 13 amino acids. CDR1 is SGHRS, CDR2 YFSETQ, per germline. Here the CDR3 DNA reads TGCGCCAGCAGAACGGGACTCACAGATACGCAGTATTTT. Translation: CASRTGLTDTQYF.

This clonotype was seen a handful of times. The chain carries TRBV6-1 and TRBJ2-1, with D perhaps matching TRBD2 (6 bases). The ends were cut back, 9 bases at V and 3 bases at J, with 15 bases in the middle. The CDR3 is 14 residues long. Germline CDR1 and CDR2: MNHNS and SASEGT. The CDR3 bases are TGTGCCAGTCGTAGCGGAGTTCTCTACAATGAGCAGTTCTTC. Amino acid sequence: CASRSGVLYNEQFF.

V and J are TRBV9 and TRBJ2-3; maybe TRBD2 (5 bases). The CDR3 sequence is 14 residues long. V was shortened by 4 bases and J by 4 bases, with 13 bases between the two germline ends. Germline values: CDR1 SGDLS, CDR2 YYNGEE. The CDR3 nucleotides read TGTGCCAGCAGCCCTAGCTCTAGTTCAGATACGCAGTATTTT. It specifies CASSPSSSSDTQYF.

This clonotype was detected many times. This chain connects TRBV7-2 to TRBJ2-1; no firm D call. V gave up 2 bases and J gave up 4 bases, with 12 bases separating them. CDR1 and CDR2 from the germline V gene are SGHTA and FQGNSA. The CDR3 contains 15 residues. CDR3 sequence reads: CASSLNEAGYNEQFF. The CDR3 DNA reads TGTGCCAGCAGCTTAAATGAGGCCGGGTACAATGAGCAGTTCTTC.

CDR3 bases: TGTGCCAGCAGTTTAAGGACAGGGAGAACTGAAGCTTTCTTT. Translated: CASSLRTGRTEAFF. The genes are TRBV12-3 or TRBV12-4 and TRBJ1-1; TRBD1 aligns across 8 bases. This CDR3 has 14 amino acids. The V gene end was trimmed by 2 bases and the J gene end by 5 bases; junction bases not matched to a gene: 4.

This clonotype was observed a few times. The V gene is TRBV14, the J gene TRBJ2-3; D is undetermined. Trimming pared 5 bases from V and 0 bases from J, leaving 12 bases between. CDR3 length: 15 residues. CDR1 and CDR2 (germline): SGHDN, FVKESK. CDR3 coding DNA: TGTGCCAGCAGCGCCCTGACGAGTAGCACAGATACGCAGTATTTT. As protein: CASSALTSSTDTQYF.

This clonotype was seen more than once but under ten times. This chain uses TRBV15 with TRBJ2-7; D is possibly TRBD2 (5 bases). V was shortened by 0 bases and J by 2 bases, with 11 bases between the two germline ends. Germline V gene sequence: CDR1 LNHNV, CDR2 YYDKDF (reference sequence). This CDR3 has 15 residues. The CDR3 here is CATSRDPGNTYEQYF. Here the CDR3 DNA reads TGTGCCACCAGCAGAGATCCGGGAAACACCTACGAGCAGTACTTC.

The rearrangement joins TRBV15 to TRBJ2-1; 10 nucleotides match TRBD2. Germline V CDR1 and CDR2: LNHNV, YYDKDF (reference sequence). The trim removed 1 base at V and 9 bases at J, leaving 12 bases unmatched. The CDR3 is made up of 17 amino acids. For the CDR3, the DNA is TGTGCCACCAGCAGAGCGGACAGGGCTAGCGGGAGTCGTGAGCAGTTCTTC. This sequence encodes CATSRADRASGSREQFF.

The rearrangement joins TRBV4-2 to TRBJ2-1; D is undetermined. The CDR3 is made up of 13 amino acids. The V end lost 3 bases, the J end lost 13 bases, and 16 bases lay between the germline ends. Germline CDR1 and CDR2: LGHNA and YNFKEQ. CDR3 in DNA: TGTGCCAGCAGCCACGATAGCCCCCCTTCCCAGTTCTTC. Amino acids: CASSHDSPPSQFF.

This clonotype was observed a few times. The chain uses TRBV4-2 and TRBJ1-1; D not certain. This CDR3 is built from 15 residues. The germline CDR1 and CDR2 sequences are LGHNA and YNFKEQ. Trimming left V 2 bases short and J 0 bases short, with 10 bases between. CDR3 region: CASSQLGRMNTEAFF. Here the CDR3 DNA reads TGTGCCAGCAGCCAACTCGGACGGATGAACACTGAAGCTTTCTTT.

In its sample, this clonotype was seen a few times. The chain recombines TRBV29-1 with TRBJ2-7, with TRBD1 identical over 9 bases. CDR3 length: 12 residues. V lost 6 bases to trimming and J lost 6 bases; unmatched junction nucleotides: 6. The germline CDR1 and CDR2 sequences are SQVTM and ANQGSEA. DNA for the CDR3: TGCAGCGTCGGGACAGGGAACGGCGAGCAGTACTTC. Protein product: CSVGTGNGEQYF.

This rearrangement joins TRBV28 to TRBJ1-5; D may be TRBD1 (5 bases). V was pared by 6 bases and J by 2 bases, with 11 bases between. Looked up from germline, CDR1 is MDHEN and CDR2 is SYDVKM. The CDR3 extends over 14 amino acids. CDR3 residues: CASRGDLGNQPQHF. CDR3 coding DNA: TGTGCCAGCAGAGGGGATTTGGGCAATCAGCCCCAGCATTTT.

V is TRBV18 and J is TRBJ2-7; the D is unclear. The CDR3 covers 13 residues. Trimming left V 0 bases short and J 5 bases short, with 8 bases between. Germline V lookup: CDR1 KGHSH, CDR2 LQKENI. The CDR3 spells CASSPPLGHEQYF. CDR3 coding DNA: TGTGCCAGCTCACCACCGCTGGGCCACGAGCAGTACTTC.

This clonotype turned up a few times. The CDR3: CAISGKGANYEQYF. In nucleotides, the CDR3 is TGTGCCATCAGTGGGAAGGGGGCGAATTACGAGCAGTACTTC. The chain recombines TRBV10-3 with TRBJ2-7, with TRBD1 matching 7 bases. The CDR3 loop spans 14 amino acids. V shed 4 bases, J shed 4 bases, and the junction held 7 bases outside the gene matches. In germline, CDR1 is ENHRY, CDR2 SYGVKD.

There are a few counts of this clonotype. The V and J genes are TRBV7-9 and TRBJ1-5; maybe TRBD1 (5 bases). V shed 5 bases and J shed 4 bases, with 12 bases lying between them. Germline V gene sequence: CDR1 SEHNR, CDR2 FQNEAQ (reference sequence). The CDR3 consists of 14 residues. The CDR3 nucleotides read TGTGCCAGCAGCCCCGGGACTGTTAATCAGCCCCAGCATTTT. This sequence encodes CASSPGTVNQPQHF. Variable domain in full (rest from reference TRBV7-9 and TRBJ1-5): DTGVSQNPRHKITKRGQNVTFRCDPISEHNRLYWYRQTLGQGPEFLTYFQNEAQLEKSRLLSDRFSAERPKGSFSTLEIQRTEQGDSAMYLCASSPGTVNQPQHFGDGTRLSIL.

The CDR3 sequence: CASSVEAAGHGQETQYF. The CDR3 DNA sequence: TGTGCCAGCAGCGTAGAGGCGGCCGGGCATGGTCAAGAGACCCAGTACTTC. The chain uses TRBV9 and TRBJ2-5; no clear D gene. This CDR3 spans 17 amino acids. V was trimmed by 0 bases and J by 2 bases, leaving 17 bases between them. Germline CDR1 and CDR2: SGDLS and YYNGEE.

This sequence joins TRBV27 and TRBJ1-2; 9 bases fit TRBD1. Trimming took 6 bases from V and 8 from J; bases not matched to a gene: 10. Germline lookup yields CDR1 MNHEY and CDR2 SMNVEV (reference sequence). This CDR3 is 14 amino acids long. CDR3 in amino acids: CASSLNRGRGGYTF. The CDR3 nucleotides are TGTGCCAGCAGCCTTAACAGGGGGCGCGGCGGCTACACCTTC.

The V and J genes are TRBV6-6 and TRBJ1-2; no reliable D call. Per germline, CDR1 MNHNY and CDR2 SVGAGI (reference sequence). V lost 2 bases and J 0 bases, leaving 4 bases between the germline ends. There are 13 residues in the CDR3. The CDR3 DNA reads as TGTGCCAGCAGTTACCCACCTAACTATGGCTACACCTTC. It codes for CASSYPPNYGYTF.

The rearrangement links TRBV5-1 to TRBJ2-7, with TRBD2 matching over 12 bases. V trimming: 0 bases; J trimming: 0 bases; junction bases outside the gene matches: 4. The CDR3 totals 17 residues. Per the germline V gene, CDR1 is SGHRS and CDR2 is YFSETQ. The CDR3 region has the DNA TGCGCCAGCAGCTTGGCTCCTAGCGGGAGGGTCTCCTACGAGCAGTACTTC. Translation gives CASSLAPSGRVSYEQYF.

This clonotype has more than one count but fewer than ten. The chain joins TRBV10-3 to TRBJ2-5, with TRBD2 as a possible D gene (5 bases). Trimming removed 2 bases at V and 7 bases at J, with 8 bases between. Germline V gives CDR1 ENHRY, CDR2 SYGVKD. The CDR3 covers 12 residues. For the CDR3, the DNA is TGTGCCATCAGTGAGGAGCGGTGGACCCAGTACTTC. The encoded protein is CAISEERWTQYF.

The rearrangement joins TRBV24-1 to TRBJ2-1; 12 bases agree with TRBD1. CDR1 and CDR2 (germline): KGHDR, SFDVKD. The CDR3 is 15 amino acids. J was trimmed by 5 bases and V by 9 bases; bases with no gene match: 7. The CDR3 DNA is TGTGCCACCCGGGGGGACAGGGGGCCGGACAATGAGCAGTTCTTC. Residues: CATRGDRGPDNEQFF.